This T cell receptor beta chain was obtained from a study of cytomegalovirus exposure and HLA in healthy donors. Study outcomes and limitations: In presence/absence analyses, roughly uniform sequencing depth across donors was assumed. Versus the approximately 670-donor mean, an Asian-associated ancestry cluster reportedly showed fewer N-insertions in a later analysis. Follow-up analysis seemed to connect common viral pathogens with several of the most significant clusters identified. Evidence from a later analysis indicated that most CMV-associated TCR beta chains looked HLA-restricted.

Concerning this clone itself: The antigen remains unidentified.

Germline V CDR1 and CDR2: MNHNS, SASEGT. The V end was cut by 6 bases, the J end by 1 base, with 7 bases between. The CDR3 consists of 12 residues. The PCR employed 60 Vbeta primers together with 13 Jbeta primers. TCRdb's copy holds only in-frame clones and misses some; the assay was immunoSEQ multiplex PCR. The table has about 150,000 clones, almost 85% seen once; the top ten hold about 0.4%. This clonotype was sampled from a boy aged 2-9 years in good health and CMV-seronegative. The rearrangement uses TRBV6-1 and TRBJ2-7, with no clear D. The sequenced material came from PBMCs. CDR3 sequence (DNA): TGTGCCAGCAGCCACGGTTCCTACGAGCAGTACTTC. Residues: CASSHGSYEQYF.